The 2 T cell receptor beta chains below were found in one sample sequenced in a study of regulatory T cells in long-lasting Graves disease. With iRepertoire HTBI primers and Arm-PCR of CDR3 regions, TCR beta libraries were built. TCRdb processed the multiplex PCR reads anew with MiXCR; each CDR3 protein has one entry. The sample consists of over 300,000 distinct CDR3 sequences, less than 20% of them appearing once. Time point reported: newly diagnosed GD, antithyroid drugs for less than 3 months. The TCR library was prepared using RNA isolated from PBMCs. Sequencing used peripheral blood mononuclear cells (PBMCs), obtained at new diagnosis, from a patient treated with antithyroid drugs. The receptors were sampled from a female donor with Graves disease.

This chain links TRBV20-1 with TRBJ1-2, with D possibly TRBD1 on 6 matching bases. Looked up from germline, CDR1 is DFQATT and CDR2 is SNEGSKA (reference sequence). This CDR3 region has 14 residues. Trimming removed 5 bases at V and 7 bases at J, with 20 bases between. The CDR3 protein is CSAPSTGAKGGYTF. CDR3 in DNA: TGCAGTGCTCCTTCGACAGGAGCCAAGGGTGGCTACACCTTC.

This clonotype was found many times. The chain joins TRBV12-5 to TRBJ1-1, with unresolved D. The V gene's germline CDR1 is LGHNT and CDR2 FRNRAP. This CDR3 is built from 13 residues. Trimming shortened V by 0 bases and J by 4 bases, and 6 bases separated the two germline ends. CDR3 bases: TGTGCTAGTGGTTTGGTAGCGAGCACTGAAGCTTTCTTT. This codes for CASGLVASTEAFF. Using reference TRBV12-5 and TRBJ1-1 for the parts outside the CDR3, the full variable domain is DARVTQTPRHKVTEMGQEVTMRCQPILGHNTVFWYRQTMMQGLELLAYFRNRAPLDDSGMPKDRFSAEMPDATLATLKIQPSEPRDSAVYFCASGLVASTEAFFGQGTRLTVV.